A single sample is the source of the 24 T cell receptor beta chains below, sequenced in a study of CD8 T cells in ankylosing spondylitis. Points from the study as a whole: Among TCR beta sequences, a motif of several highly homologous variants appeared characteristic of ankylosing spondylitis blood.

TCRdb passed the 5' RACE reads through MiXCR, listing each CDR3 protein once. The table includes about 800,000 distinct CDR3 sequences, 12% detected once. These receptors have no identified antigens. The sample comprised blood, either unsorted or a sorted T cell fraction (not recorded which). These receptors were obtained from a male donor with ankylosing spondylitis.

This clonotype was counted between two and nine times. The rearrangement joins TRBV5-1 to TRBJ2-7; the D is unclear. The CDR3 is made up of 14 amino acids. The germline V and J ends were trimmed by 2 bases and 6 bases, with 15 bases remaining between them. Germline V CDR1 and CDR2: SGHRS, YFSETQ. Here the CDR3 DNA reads TGCGCCAGCAGCTTCCCGAGCCCTACTTCCGAGCAGTACTTC. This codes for CASSFPSPTSEQYF.

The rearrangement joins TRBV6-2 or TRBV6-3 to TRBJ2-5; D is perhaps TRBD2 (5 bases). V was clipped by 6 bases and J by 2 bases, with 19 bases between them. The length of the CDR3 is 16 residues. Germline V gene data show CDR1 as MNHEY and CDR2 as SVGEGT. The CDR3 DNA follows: TGTGCCAGCAGACATGGTTGGACGGGAAATCAAGAGACCCAGTACTTC. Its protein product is CASRHGWTGNQETQYF.

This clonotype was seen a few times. DNA of the CDR3: TGTGCCAGCAGCTTCACCTCCAGGACGCCGGCTTTCTTT. The encoded protein is CASSFTSRTPAFF. The chain recombines TRBV11-2 with TRBJ1-1; no clear D. The CDR3 spans 13 residues. With 3 bases removed from V and 11 bases from J, the gap between germline ends came to 16 bases. CDR1 is SGHAT and CDR2 is FQNNGV in the germline V gene.

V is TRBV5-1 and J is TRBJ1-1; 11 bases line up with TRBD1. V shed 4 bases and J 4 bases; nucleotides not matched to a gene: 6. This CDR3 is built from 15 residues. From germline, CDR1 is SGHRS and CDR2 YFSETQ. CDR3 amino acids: CASSKGTGGATEAFF. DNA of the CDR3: TGCGCCAGCAGCAAGGGGACAGGGGGGGCCACTGAAGCTTTCTTT.

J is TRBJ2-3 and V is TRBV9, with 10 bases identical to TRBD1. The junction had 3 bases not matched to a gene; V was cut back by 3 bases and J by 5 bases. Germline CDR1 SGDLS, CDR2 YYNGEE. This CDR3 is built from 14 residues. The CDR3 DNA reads TGTGCCAGCAGCGAGACAGGGGGCAGAGATACGCAGTATTTT. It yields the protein CASSETGGRDTQYF.

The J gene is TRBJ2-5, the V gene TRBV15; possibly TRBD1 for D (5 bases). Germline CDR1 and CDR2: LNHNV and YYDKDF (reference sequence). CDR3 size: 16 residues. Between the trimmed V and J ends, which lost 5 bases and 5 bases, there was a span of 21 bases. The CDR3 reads CATSPNPTVRTETQYF. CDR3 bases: TGTGCCACCAGCCCAAACCCGACAGTGAGGACGGAGACCCAGTACTTC.

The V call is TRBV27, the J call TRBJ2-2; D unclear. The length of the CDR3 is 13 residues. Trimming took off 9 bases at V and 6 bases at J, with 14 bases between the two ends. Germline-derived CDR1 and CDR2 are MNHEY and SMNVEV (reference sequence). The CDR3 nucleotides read TGTGCCAGTAGTGGGTTGCGAGCCGGGGAGCTGTTTTTT. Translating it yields CASSGLRAGELFF.

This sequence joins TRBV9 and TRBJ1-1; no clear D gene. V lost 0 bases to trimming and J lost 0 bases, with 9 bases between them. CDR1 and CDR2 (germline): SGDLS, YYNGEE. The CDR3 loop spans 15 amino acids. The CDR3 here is CASSVDPLMNTEAFF. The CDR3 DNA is TGTGCCAGCAGCGTAGACCCCCTAATGAACACTGAAGCTTTCTTT.

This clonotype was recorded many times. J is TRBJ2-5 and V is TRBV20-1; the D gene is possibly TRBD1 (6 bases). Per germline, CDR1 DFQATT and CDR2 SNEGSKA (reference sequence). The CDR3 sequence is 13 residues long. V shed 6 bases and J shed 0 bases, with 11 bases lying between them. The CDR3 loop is CSANRDNQETQYF. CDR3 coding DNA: TGCAGTGCAAACCGGGACAACCAAGAGACCCAGTACTTC.

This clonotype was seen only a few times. This CDR3 reads CASSLGRTVSYEQYF. CDR3 coding DNA: TGTGCCAGCAGCTTGGGTCGGACCGTTTCCTACGAGCAGTACTTC. The chain recombines TRBV7-9 with TRBJ2-7; D not resolved. The V end lost 3 bases, the J end lost 1 base, and 13 bases lay between the germline ends. Germline values: CDR1 SEHNR, CDR2 FQNEAQ (reference sequence). The CDR3 contains 15 residues.

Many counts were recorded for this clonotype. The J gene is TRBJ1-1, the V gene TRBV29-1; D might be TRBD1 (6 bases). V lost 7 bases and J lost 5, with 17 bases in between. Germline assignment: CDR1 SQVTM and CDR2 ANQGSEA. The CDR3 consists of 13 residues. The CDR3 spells CSGTAGVGTEAFF. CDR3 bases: TGCAGCGGTACTGCAGGGGTGGGTACTGAAGCTTTCTTT.

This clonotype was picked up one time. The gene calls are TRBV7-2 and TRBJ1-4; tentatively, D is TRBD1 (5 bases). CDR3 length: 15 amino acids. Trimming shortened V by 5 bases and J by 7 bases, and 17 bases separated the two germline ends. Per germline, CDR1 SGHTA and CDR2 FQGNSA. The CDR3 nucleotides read TGTGCCAGCAGCCTTTTGGGGGGGGAAGGTGAAAAACTGTTTTTT. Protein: CASSLLGGEGEKLFF.

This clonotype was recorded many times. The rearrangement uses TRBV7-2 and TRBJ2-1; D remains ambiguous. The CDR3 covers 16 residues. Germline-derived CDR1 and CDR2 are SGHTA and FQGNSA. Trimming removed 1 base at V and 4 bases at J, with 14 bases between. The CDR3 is CASSLGVAVLYNEQFF. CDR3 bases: TGTGCCAGCAGCTTAGGAGTGGCTGTCCTGTACAATGAGCAGTTCTTC.

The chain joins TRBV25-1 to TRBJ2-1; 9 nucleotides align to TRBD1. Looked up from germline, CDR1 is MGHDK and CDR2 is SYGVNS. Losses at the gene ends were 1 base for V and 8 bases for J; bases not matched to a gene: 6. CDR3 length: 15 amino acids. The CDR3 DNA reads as TGTGCCAGCAGTGAATCGGGACAGGGTTACGATGAGCAGTTCTTC. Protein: CASSESGQGYDEQFF.

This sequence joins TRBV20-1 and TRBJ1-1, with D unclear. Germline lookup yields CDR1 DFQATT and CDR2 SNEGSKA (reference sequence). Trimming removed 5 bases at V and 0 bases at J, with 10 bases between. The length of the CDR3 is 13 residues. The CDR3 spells CSAGFGVNTEAFF. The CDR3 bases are TGCAGTGCTGGATTCGGGGTGAACACTGAAGCTTTCTTT.

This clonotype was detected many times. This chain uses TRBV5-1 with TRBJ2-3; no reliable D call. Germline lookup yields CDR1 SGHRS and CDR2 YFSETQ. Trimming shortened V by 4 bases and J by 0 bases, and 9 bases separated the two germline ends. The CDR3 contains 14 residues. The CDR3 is CASSAGWSTDTQYF. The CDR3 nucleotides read TGCGCCAGCAGCGCCGGGTGGAGCACAGATACGCAGTATTTT. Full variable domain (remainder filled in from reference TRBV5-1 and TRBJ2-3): KAGVTQTPRYLIKTRGQQVTLSCSPISGHRSVSWYQQTPGQGLQFLFEYFSETQRNKGNFPGRFSGRQFSNSRSEMNVSTLELGDSALYLCASSAGWSTDTQYFGPGTRLTVL.

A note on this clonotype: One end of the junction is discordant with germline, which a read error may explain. The CDR3 spells CASTRGQGNPGELFF. CDR3 sequence (DNA): TGTGCCAGCACCCGAGGGCAGGGGAACCCCGGGGAGCTGTTTTTT. V gene TRBV2 combines with J gene TRBJ2-2; perhaps TRBD1 as D (6 bases). Germline values: CDR1 SNHLY, CDR2 FYNNEI. The CDR3 has 15 amino acids.

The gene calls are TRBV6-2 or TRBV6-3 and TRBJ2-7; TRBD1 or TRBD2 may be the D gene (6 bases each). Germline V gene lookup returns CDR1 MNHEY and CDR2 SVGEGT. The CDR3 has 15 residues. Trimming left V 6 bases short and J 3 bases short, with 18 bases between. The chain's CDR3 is CASRDLDAGHYEQYF. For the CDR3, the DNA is TGTGCCAGCAGAGATCTGGACGCGGGACACTACGAGCAGTACTTC.

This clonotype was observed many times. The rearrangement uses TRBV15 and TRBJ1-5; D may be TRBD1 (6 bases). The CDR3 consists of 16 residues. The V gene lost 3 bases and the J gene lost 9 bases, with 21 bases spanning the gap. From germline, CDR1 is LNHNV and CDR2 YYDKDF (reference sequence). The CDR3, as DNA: TGTGCCACCAGCAGGGAAATATCAGGGGCGGAATGGCCCCAGCATTTT. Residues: CATSREISGAEWPQHF.

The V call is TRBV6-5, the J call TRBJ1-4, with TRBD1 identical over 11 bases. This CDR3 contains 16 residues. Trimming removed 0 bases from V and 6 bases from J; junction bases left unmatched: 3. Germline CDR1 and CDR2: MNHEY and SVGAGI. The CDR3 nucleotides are TGTGCCAGCAGTTACTCGGCGGGACAGGGGGATGAAAAACTGTTTTTT. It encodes CASSYSAGQGDEKLFF.

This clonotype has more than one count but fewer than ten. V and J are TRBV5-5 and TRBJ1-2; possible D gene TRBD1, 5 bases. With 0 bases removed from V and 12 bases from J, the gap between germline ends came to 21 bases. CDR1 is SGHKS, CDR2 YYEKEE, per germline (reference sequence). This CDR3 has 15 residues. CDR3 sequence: CASSLGSSPAGLHTF. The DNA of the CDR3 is TGTGCCAGCAGCTTGGGGTCCTCTCCAGCAGGGCTTCACACCTTC.

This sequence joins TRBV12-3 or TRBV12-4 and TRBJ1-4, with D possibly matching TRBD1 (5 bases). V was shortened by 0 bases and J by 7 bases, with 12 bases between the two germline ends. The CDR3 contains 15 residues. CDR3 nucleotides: TGTGCCAGCAGTTTAGCGCTCGGTGGGGGTGAAAAACTGTTTTTT. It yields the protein CASSLALGGGEKLFF.

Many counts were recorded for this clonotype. The CDR3: CASSSGAFTGELFF. CDR3 sequence (DNA): TGTGCCAGCAGCTCCGGGGCATTCACCGGGGAGCTGTTTTTT. The genes are TRBV5-6 and TRBJ2-2, with D perhaps being TRBD1 or TRBD2 (5 bases each). This CDR3 is built from 14 residues. Germline V lookup: CDR1 SGHDT, CDR2 YYEEEE. The germline V and J ends were trimmed by 3 bases and 4 bases, with 10 bases remaining between them.

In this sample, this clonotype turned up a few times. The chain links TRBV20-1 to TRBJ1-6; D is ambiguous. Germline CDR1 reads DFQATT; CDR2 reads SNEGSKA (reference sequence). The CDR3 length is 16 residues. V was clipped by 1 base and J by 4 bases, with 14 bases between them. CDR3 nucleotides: TGCAGTGCTAGAGCTAGGACCAACCCGTATAATTCACCCCTCCACTTT. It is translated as CSARARTNPYNSPLHF.